Presented here are 22 T cell receptor beta chains from one specimen sequenced in a study of blood T cell repertoires in COVID-19. The table came from immunoSEQ multiplex PCR; TCRdb's copy has only in-frame clones and leaves some out. There are about 210,000 clones in the sample; roughly 90% occur only once, and about 8.1% lies in the top ten. Sequencing was done on a sample of PBMCs or T cells enriched from blood (not recorded which). The receptors shown here come from a woman aged 18-29 years who had recovered from COVID-19.

The chain has TRBV7-3 and TRBJ2-2; no clear D gene. Looked up from germline, CDR1 is SGHTA and CDR2 is FQGTGA. The CDR3 contains 13 residues. Between the trimmed V and J ends, which lost 2 bases and 7 bases, there was a span of 8 bases. CDR3 loop: CASSLSADGELFF. Here the CDR3 DNA reads TGTGCCAGCAGCTTATCGGCGGACGGGGAGCTGTTTTTT. Filled out from reference TRBV7-3 and TRBJ2-2, the complete variable domain reads GAGVSQTPSNKVTEKGKYVELRCDPISGHTALYWYRQSLGQGPEFLIYFQGTGAADDSGLPNDRFFAVRPEGSVSTLKIQRTERGDSAVYLCASSLSADGELFFGEGSRLTVL.

The chain combines TRBV7-9 with TRBJ1-2, with TRBD1 matching over 8 bases. The CDR3 has 15 amino acids. The trim removed 4 bases at V and 5 bases at J, leaving 9 bases unmatched. Germline assignment: CDR1 SEHNR and CDR2 FQNEAQ (reference sequence). The chain's CDR3 is CASSSTRGQDYGYTF. In DNA, the CDR3 is TGTGCCAGCAGCTCCACCCGGGGACAGGATTATGGCTACACCTTC.

This chain connects TRBV2 to TRBJ2-5; TRBD2 aligns across 7 bases. The germline V gene encodes CDR1 SNHLY and CDR2 FYNNEI. The CDR3 length is 12 residues. Unmatched junction bases numbered 6, after V lost 3 bases and J lost 11 bases. This chain's CDR3 is CASSDDRGGQYF. CDR3 coding DNA: TGTGCCAGCAGTGATGATCGGGGAGGGCAGTACTTC.

V usage is TRBV7-5 and J usage is TRBJ2-3; the listed D gene, TRBD1, was not tested against the DNA. TRBV7-5 is listed as a pseudogene. The CDR3 spans 17 residues. The CDR3 region is CVRSFKNVGAKTDTQYF. CDR3 in DNA: TGTGTCAGAAGCTTCAAGAATGTGGGGGCGAAGACAGATACGCAGTATTTT.

A single count supports this clone. The chain links TRBV4-2 to TRBJ2-3, with TRBD2 matching over 15 bases. The germline CDR1 and CDR2 sequences are LGHNA and YNFKEQ. The CDR3 length is 24 residues. The ends lost 1 base at V and 0 bases at J; junction bases unmatched: 20. The CDR3 spells CASSQVPGLAGGWGLHASTDTQYF. The CDR3, as DNA: TGTGCCAGCAGCCAAGTTCCGGGACTAGCGGGGGGTTGGGGACTTCATGCTAGCACAGATACGCAGTATTTT.

Regarding this clone: Other DNA sequences in the same sample also yield this CDR3. The chain employs TRBV7-9 and TRBJ1-3; D is unclear. CDR1 is SEHNR, CDR2 FQNEAQ, per germline (reference sequence). The CDR3 contains 16 residues. V was clipped by 6 bases and J by 1 base, with 16 bases between them. CDR3 in amino acids: CASSSETGYSGNTIYF. The CDR3 DNA reads TGTGCCAGCAGTTCCGAGACTGGATATTCTGGAAACACCATATATTTT.

The rearrangement uses TRBV14 and TRBJ1-4, with D possibly TRBD1 on 5 matching bases. Trimming took off 6 bases at V and 5 bases at J, with 16 bases between the two ends. This CDR3 contains 15 residues. CDR1 and CDR2 from the germline V gene are SGHDN and FVKESK. The CDR3 DNA is TGTGCCAGCAGTCTCGGACGGGGGGGAAATGAAAAACTGTTTTTT. Protein: CASSLGRGGNEKLFF.

The chain carries TRBV28 and TRBJ1-1, with 11 bases lining up with TRBD1. Germline V gene sequence: CDR1 MDHEN, CDR2 SYDVKM. With 5 bases clipped from V and 3 bases from J, the junction kept 5 bases outside the gene matches. This CDR3 is 15 amino acids long. Here the CDR3 reads CASSRGGQGDTEAFF. Here the CDR3 DNA reads TGTGCCAGCAGTCGAGGGGGACAGGGGGACACTGAAGCTTTCTTT.

This clone was seen repeatedly, ten times or more. The chain carries TRBV23-1 and TRBJ2-2; 8 bases are a match to TRBD2. TRBV23-1 is known as an ORF, though its function is uncertain. With V trimmed by 3 bases and J by 5 bases, 29 bases remained unmatched. The CDR3 spans 23 residues. The CDR3 protein is CASSHRGGHDPPPHPISTGELFF. The CDR3 DNA sequence: TGCGCCAGCAGTCACCGGGGGGGACATGACCCTCCCCCCCATCCGATCTCTACCGGGGAGCTGTTTTTT.

The genes are TRBV19 and TRBJ1-2; 8 bases align to TRBD1. V lost 10 bases to trimming and J lost 8 bases; unmatched junction nucleotides: 9. The CDR3 length is 12 residues. The germline gives CDR1 LNHDA, CDR2 SQIVND (reference sequence). CDR3 amino acids: CATTHRGTGYTF. The CDR3 bases are TGTGCCACTACGCACAGGGGGACCGGCTACACCTTC.

The chain joins TRBV15 to TRBJ1-1; D uncertain. The CDR3 consists of 14 residues. The germline V gene has CDR1 LNHNV and CDR2 YYDKDF (reference sequence). Trimming shortened V by 5 bases and J by 1 base, and 11 bases separated the two germline ends. The CDR3 DNA follows: TGTGCCACCAGCCCTCGACACCAGAACACTGAAGCTTTCTTT. Amino acids: CATSPRHQNTEAFF.

The V call is TRBV28, the J call TRBJ1-2, with D uncertain. Trimming shortened V by 6 bases and J by 4 bases, and 12 bases separated the two germline ends. CDR3 length: 13 amino acids. CDR1 MDHEN and CDR2 SYDVKM come from the germline V gene. The CDR3 reads CASRSRTPYGYTF. DNA of the CDR3: TGTGCCAGCAGGTCCCGGACTCCCTATGGCTACACCTTC.

The rearrangement joins TRBV7-2 to TRBJ2-1; D is ambiguous. The CDR3 is made up of 13 amino acids. Germline V gene sequence: CDR1 SGHTA, CDR2 FQGNSA. The V and J ends lost 1 base and 5 bases respectively, with 6 bases between them. CDR3 sequence: CASSLGPDNEQFF. CDR3 coding DNA: TGTGCCAGCAGCTTAGGTCCGGACAATGAGCAGTTCTTC.

The chain recombines TRBV6-5 with TRBJ1-2; 7 positions agree with TRBD1. V dropped 6 bases and J dropped 4; count of bases not matched to a gene: 8. The CDR3 runs 14 residues. In germline, CDR1 is MNHEY, CDR2 SVGAGI. The DNA for the CDR3 is TGTGCCAGCAGGGATCCAGGGGGGAGCTATGGCTACACCTTC. This translates into CASRDPGGSYGYTF.

The chain combines TRBV5-6 with TRBJ2-2; 7 nucleotides align to TRBD2. Germline V CDR1 and CDR2: SGHDT, YYEEEE. The CDR3 is made up of 16 amino acids. Trimming at V came to 3 bases and at J to 2 bases, leaving 7 bases not matched to a gene. The CDR3 spells CASSSRLAPNTGELFF. The CDR3 DNA reads TGTGCCAGCAGCTCTCGACTAGCCCCCAACACCGGGGAGCTGTTTTTT. Supplemented by reference TRBV5-6 and TRBJ2-2, the full variable domain reads DAGVTQSPTHLIKTRGQQVTLRCSPKSGHDTVSWYQQALGQGPQFIFQYYEEEERQRGNFPDRFSGHQFPNYSSELNVNALLLGDSALYLCASSSRLAPNTGELFFGEGSRLTVL.

The V and J genes are TRBV28 and TRBJ2-7; possibly TRBD1 for D (5 bases). The CDR3 is 15 amino acids. Trimming took off 2 bases at V and 2 bases at J, with 13 bases between the two ends. The germline V gene encodes CDR1 MDHEN and CDR2 SYDVKM. CDR3 bases: TGTGCCAGCAGTTTAGGGCCAGGGATAGCCTACGAGCAGTACTTC. Protein: CASSLGPGIAYEQYF.

This sequence joins TRBV5-6 and TRBJ1-2; D might be TRBD1 (6 bases). Germline V gene sequence: CDR1 SGHDT, CDR2 YYEEEE. This CDR3 is 17 amino acids long. Trimming shortened V by 0 bases and J by 4 bases, and 19 bases separated the two germline ends. This chain's CDR3 is CASSLGWTDASLYGYTF. Here the CDR3 DNA reads TGTGCCAGCAGCTTGGGGTGGACAGACGCAAGTCTCTATGGCTACACCTTC.

This sequence joins TRBV28 and TRBJ1-5; TRBD1 matches 7 bases. Germline loops: CDR1 MDHEN, CDR2 SYDVKM. There are 16 residues in the CDR3. After removal of 3 bases from V and 7 bases from J, the junction contained 12 bases not matched to a gene. CDR3 DNA: TGTGCCAGCAGTTTCCTACGACAGGGCCACGACCAGCCCCAGCATTTT. Translating it yields CASSFLRQGHDQPQHF.

The chain joins TRBV18 to TRBJ2-2; TRBD2 aligns across 7 bases. The germline gives CDR1 KGHSH, CDR2 LQKENI. V lost 3 bases, J lost 6 bases, and 13 bases stayed unmatched. This CDR3 is built from 17 residues. The CDR3 sequence is CASSPGVLRSGAGELFF. The CDR3, as DNA: TGTGCCAGCTCACCGGGTGTATTGAGGAGCGGGGCCGGGGAGCTGTTTTTT.

The rearrangement uses TRBV28 and TRBJ2-3; 14 nucleotides agree with TRBD2. The CDR3 runs 19 residues. Trimming at V came to 1 base and at J to 0 bases, leaving 6 bases not matched to a gene. Germline CDR1 and CDR2: MDHEN and SYDVKM. CDR3 in DNA: TGTGCCAGCAGTTTATACGGACTAGCGGGGGGCCTAAGCACAGATACGCAGTATTTT. Translating it yields CASSLYGLAGGLSTDTQYF.

CDR3 sequence (DNA): TGTGCCAGCAGTTTTATAGGCAGGAATCAGCCCCAGCATTTT. Residues: CASSFIGRNQPQHF. V usage is TRBV28 and J usage is TRBJ1-5; D not resolved. The V end was cut by 3 bases, the J end by 4 bases, with 10 bases between. Germline V gene lookup returns CDR1 MDHEN and CDR2 SYDVKM. This CDR3 is 14 amino acids long.

The J gene is TRBJ1-2, the V gene TRBV29-1, with 8 positions matching TRBD1. This CDR3 is 17 amino acids long. In germline, CDR1 is SQVTM, CDR2 ANQGSEA. Trimming at V came to 3 bases and at J to 3 bases, leaving 15 bases not matched to a gene. CDR3 residues: CSVERATGGDVDYGYTF. Written as DNA, the CDR3 is TGCAGCGTTGAGAGGGCTACAGGGGGGGATGTTGACTATGGCTACACCTTC. The full variable domain, with the rest looked up from reference TRBV29-1 and TRBJ1-2, is SAVISQKPSRDICQRGTSLTIQCQVDSQVTMMFWYRQQPGQSLTLIATANQGSEATYESGFVIDKFPISRPNLTFSTLTVSNMSPEDSSIYLCSVERATGGDVDYGYTFGSGTRLTVV.